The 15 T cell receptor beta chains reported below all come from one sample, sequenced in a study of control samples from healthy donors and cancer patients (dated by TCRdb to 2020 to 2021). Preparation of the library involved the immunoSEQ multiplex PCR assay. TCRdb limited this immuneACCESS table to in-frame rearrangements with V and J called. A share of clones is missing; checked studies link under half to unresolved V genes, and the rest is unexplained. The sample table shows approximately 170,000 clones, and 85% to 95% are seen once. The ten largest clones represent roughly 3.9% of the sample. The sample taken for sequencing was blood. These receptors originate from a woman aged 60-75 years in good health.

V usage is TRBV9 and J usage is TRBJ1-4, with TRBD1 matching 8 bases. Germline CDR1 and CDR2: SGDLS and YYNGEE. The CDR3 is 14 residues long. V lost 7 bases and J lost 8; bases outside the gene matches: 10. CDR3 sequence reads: CASGKQGGGEKLFF. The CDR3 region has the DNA TGTGCCAGCGGAAAACAGGGGGGCGGAGAAAAACTGTTTTTT.

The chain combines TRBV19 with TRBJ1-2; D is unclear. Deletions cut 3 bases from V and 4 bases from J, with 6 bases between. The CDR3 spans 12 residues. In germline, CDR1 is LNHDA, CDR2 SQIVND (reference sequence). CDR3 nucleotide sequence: TGTGCCAGTAGTATGCGGAGCTATGGCTACACCTTC. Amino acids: CASSMRSYGYTF.

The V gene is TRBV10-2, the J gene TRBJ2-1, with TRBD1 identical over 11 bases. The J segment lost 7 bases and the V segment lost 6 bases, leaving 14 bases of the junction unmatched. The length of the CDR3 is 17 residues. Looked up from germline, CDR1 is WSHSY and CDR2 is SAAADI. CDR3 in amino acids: CASRGQGAVGKMNEQFF. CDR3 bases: TGCGCCAGCAGAGGACAGGGGGCGGTGGGAAAAATGAATGAGCAGTTCTTC.

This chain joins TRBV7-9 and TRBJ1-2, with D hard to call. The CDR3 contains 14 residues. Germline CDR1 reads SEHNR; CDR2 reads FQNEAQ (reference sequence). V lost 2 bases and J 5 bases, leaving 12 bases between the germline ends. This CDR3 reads CASSLLGVQYGYTF. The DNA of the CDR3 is TGTGCCAGCAGCTTACTTGGGGTCCAATATGGCTACACCTTC.

The CDR3 here is CASSVGGWDTEAFF. The CDR3 DNA sequence: TGTGCCAGCAGCGTAGGGGGGTGGGACACTGAAGCTTTCTTT. The chain couples TRBV9 to TRBJ1-1; D might be TRBD1 (5 bases). Trimming took off 0 bases at V and 3 bases at J, with 9 bases between the two ends. Per germline, CDR1 SGDLS and CDR2 YYNGEE. This CDR3 region has 14 residues.

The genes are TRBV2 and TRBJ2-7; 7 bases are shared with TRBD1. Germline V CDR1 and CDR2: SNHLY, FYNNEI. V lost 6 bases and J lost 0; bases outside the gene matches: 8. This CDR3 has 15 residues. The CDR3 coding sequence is TGTGCCAGCAGCCGAGAATCAGGGGGCTCCTACGAGCAGTACTTC. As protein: CASSRESGGSYEQYF.

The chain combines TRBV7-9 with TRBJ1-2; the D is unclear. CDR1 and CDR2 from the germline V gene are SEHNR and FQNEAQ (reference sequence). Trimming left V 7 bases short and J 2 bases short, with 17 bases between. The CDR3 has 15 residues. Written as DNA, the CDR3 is TGTGCCAGCACCCCTTCGTGGGCGGGCAACTATGGCTACACCTTC. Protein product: CASTPSWAGNYGYTF.

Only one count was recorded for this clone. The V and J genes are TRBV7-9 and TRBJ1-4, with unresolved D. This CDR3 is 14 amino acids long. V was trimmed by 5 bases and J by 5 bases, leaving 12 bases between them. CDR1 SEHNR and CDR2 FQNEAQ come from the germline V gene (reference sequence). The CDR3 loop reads CASSDLSGNEKLFF. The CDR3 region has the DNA TGTGCCAGCAGCGACTTATCGGGAAATGAAAAACTGTTTTTT.

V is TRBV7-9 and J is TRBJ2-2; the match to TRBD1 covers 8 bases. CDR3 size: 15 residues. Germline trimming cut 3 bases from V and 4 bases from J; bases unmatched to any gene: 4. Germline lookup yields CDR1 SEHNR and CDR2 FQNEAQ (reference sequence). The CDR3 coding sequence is TGTGCCAGCAGCTTGCAGGGGGCGGCCACCGGGGAGCTGTTTTTT. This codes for CASSLQGAATGELFF.

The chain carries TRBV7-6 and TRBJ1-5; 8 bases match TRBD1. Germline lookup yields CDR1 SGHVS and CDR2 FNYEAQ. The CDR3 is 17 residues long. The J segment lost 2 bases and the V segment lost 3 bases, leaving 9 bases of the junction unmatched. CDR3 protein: CASSFTPPGQGNQPQHF. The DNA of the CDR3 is TGTGCCAGCAGCTTTACTCCTCCGGGACAGGGCAATCAGCCCCAGCATTTT.

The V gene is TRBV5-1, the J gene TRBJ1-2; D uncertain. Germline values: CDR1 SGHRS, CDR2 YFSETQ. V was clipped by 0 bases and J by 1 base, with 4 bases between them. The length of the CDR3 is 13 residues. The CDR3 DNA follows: TGCGCCAGCAGCTTGGACAATAACTATGGCTACACCTTC. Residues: CASSLDNNYGYTF.

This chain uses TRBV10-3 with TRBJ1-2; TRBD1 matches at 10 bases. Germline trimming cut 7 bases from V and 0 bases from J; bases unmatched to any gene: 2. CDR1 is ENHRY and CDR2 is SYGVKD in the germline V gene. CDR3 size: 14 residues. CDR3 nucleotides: TGTGCCATCACCGGACAGGGGGCTAACTATGGCTACACCTTC. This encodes CAITGQGANYGYTF.

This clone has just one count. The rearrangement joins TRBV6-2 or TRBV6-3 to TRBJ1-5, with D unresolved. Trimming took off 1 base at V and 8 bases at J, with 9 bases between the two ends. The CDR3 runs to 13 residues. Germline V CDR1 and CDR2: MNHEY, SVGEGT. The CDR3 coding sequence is TGTGCCAGCAGTTACTTGACCTCGGAGCCCCAGCATTTT. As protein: CASSYLTSEPQHF.

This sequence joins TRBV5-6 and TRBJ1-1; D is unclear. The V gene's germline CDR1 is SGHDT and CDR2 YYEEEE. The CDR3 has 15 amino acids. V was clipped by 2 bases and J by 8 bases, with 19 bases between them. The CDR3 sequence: CASSFRQTRAPEAFF. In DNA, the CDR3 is TGTGCCAGCAGCTTTAGGCAGACTAGGGCCCCGGAAGCTTTCTTT.

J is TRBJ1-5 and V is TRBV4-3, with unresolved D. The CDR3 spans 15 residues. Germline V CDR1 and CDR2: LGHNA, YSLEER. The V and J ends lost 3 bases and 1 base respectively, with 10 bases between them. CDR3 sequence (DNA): TGCGCCAGCAGCCAGACAACTCAGAGCAATCAGCCCCAGCATTTT. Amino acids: CASSQTTQSNQPQHF.